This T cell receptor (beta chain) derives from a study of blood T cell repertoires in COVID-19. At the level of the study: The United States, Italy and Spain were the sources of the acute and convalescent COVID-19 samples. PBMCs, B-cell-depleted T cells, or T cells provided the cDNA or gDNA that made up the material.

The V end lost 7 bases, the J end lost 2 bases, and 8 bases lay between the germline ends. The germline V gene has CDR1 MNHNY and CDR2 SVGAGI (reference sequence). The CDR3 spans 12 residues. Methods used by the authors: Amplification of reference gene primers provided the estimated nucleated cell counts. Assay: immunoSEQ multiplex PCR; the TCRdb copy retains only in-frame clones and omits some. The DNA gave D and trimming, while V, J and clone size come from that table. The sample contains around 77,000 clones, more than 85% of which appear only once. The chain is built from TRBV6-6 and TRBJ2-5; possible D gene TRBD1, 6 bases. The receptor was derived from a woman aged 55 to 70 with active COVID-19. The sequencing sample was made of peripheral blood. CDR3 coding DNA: TGTGCCAGCAAGCAGGGGCAAGAGACCCAGTACTTC. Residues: CASKQGQETQYF.